The 6 T cell receptor beta chains below all came from one sample that was sequenced in a study of vaccination and CD4 T cells after COVID-19. The antigens of these receptors remain unknown. An Oncomine TCR Beta short-read assay was used to sequence the DNA from cultured CD4+ T cells. TCRdb passed the PCR reads through MiXCR, listing each CDR3 protein once. Here the sample spans more than 12,000 distinct CDR3 sequences, about a third being singletons. Treatment here: approximately 9-day PBMC culture with coronavirus spike peptide pools or control peptides (ViraFEST assay). Sequencing was done on a sample of cultured CD4+ T cells from blood. The receptor set was obtained from a human donor with COVID-19.

The chain employs TRBV2 and TRBJ2-6; D remains unclear. From germline, CDR1 is SNHLY and CDR2 FYNNEI. V was shortened by 2 bases and J by 0 bases, with 8 bases between the two germline ends. There are 16 residues in the CDR3. CDR3 residues: CASSESRSSGANVLTF. As DNA, the CDR3 is TGTGCCAGCAGTGAATCCCGCTCCTCTGGGGCCAACGTCCTGACTTTC.

The chain recombines TRBV2 with TRBJ1-5; no reliable D call. V lost 2 bases and J lost 1, with 9 bases in between. The CDR3 contains 15 residues. CDR1 and CDR2 from the germline V gene are SNHLY and FYNNEI. The CDR3 DNA is TGTGCCAGCAGTGAATTGTCTTGGAGCAATCAGCCCCAGCATTTT. The encoded protein is CASSELSWSNQPQHF.

This clonotype was counted a few times. This rearrangement joins TRBV6-2 or TRBV6-3 to TRBJ1-1; D might be TRBD1 (5 bases). The V end lost 6 bases, the J end lost 6 bases, and 14 bases lay between the germline ends. From germline, CDR1 is MNHEY and CDR2 SVGEGT. CDR3 size: 13 residues. The CDR3 DNA reads as TGTGCCAGCAGGACCACAGGCTTCTCTGAAGCTTTCTTT. Translation: CASRTTGFSEAFF.

This clonotype was observed a few times. The chain employs TRBV6-2 or TRBV6-3 and TRBJ2-4, with 10 bases identical to TRBD2. The CDR3 has 15 amino acids. The ends lost 4 bases at V and 9 bases at J; junction bases unmatched: 9. Germline V gene lookup returns CDR1 MNHEY and CDR2 SVGEGT. CDR3 region: CASSSSGGAVGIQYF. The CDR3 bases are TGTGCCAGCAGTTCCAGCGGGGGGGCTGTAGGCATTCAGTACTTC.

The rearrangement uses TRBV7-2 and TRBJ1-2, with 7 bases fitting TRBD1. The CDR3 sequence is 15 residues long. Germline CDR1 is SGHTA and CDR2 is FQGNSA. V shed 0 bases and J 2 bases; nucleotides not matched to a gene: 3. CDR3 bases: TGTGCCAGCAGCTTAGCGGGGGGACAGAACTATGGCTACACCTTC. Translating gives CASSLAGGQNYGYTF.

This clonotype has a handful of counts. The junction does not match germline at one end; this may be a read error. The chain carries TRBV7-7 and TRBJ2-2, with 7 positions matching TRBD1. The germline V gene encodes CDR1 SSHAT and CDR2 FNYEAQ (reference sequence). This CDR3 spans 15 amino acids. The CDR3, as DNA: TGTGCTAGCAGCTTAGCGAACAGGGGAGCCGGGGAGCTGTTTTTT. Translation gives CASSLANRGAGELFF.